The 30 T cell receptor beta chains reported below all come from one sample, sequenced in a study of cytomegalovirus exposure and HLA in healthy donors. The PCR employed 60 Vbeta primers together with 13 Jbeta primers. The repertoire was sequenced with immunoSEQ multiplex PCR; TCRdb's copy has only in-frame clones and lacks some. The repertoire holds 80,000 to 95,000 clones, with roughly two thirds as singletons. Specimen: PBMCs. These receptors all come from a woman aged 45-60 years in good health and CMV-seropositive.

The sample holds one count of this clone. The CDR3 protein is CAISETITGQGDQPQHF. CDR3 DNA: TGTGCCATCAGTGAGACCATTACCGGACAGGGGGATCAGCCCCAGCATTTT. The chain combines TRBV10-3 with TRBJ1-5, with TRBD1 matching over 10 bases. The CDR3 totals 17 residues. J gave up 5 bases and V 2 bases, and 9 bases lay outside the gene matches. Germline CDR1 ENHRY, CDR2 SYGVKD.

This rearrangement joins TRBV28 to TRBJ2-1; a weak D match, TRBD1 (5 bases). CDR1 and CDR2 (germline): MDHEN, SYDVKM. V lost 5 bases and J 10 bases, leaving 12 bases between the germline ends. The CDR3 has 12 residues. CDR3 residues: CASSRLPGEQFF. Here the CDR3 DNA reads TGTGCCAGCAGTCGACTGCCAGGGGAGCAGTTCTTC.

The chain carries TRBV13 and TRBJ1-4; no firm D call. V shed 0 bases and J shed 3 bases, with 5 bases lying between them. CDR3 length: 14 amino acids. Germline V gene lookup returns CDR1 PRHDT and CDR2 FYEKMQ (reference sequence). CDR3 in DNA: TGTGCCAGCAGCTTAGGCCGGTCTAATGAAAAACTGTTTTTT. Protein product: CASSLGRSNEKLFF.

This sequence joins TRBV5-6 and TRBJ1-2; tentative D call: TRBD1 (6 bases). V lost 4 bases, J lost 7 bases, and 23 bases lay in between. This CDR3 is built from 16 residues. The germline CDR1 and CDR2 sequences are SGHDT and YYEEEE. CDR3 sequence (DNA): TGTGCCAGCAGCCCCGGCTCGGGGACACCGCCCCTTGGCTACACCTTC. Amino acids: CASSPGSGTPPLGYTF.

This sequence joins TRBV9 and TRBJ1-1, with D maybe TRBD1 (5 bases). V lost 0 bases, J lost 4 bases, and 13 bases lay in between. Germline V gene lookup returns CDR1 SGDLS and CDR2 YYNGEE. CDR3 length: 15 residues. CDR3 coding DNA: TGTGCCAGCAGCGTAGGAGTAGGGGCGTTCACTGAAGCTTTCTTT. Protein: CASSVGVGAFTEAFF. Drawing the rest from reference TRBV9 and TRBJ1-1, the complete variable domain is DSGVTQTPKHLITATGQRVTLRCSPRSGDLSVYWYQQSLDQGLQFLIQYYNGEERAKGNILERFSAQQFPDLHSELNLSSLELGDSALYFCASSVGVGAFTEAFFGQGTRLTVV.

The rearrangement uses TRBV19 and TRBJ1-4, with TRBD1 identical over 8 bases. The CDR3 spans 19 residues. J lost 5 bases, V lost 2 bases, and 16 bases had no gene match. From germline, CDR1 is LNHDA and CDR2 SQIVND (reference sequence). CDR3 coding DNA: TGTGCCAGTAGTATATCTTTTTCCGCCCGACAGGGGCGGAATGAAAAACTGTTTTTT. Translation: CASSISFSARQGRNEKLFF.

The chain joins TRBV7-9 to TRBJ1-4; D remains unclear. Trimming took off 1 base at V and 0 bases at J, with 18 bases between the two ends. The CDR3 sequence is 19 residues long. Germline V lookup: CDR1 SEHNR, CDR2 FQNEAQ (reference sequence). The CDR3 nucleotides are TGTGCCAGCAGCTTAGGCTCGGGGTTCAACAGTCCAACTAATGAAAAACTGTTTTTT. Translating it yields CASSLGSGFNSPTNEKLFF.

CDR3 in DNA: TGTGCCATCAGTGGGGCGGGAGACAACTACGAGCAGTACTTC. Translated, it gives CAISGAGDNYEQYF. The chain recombines TRBV10-3 with TRBJ2-7; 7 positions match TRBD2. The V gene's germline CDR1 is ENHRY and CDR2 SYGVKD. Losses at the gene ends were 4 bases for V and 3 bases for J; bases not matched to a gene: 6. CDR3 length: 14 amino acids.

With regard to this clone: An end of the junction differs from the germline gene, which may be a read error. The chain uses TRBV7-7 and TRBJ2-7; D not resolved. Germline CDR1 reads SSHAT; CDR2 reads FNYEAQ (reference sequence). CDR3 size: 15 residues. The CDR3 protein is CASSLEDTESYEQYF. As DNA, the CDR3 is TGTGCTAGCAGCTTAGAAGACACAGAAAGCTACGAGCAGTACTTC.

This clone was found a few times. The V gene is TRBV4-3, the J gene TRBJ2-4, with TRBD2 matching 8 bases. Germline V gene lookup returns CDR1 LGHNA and CDR2 YSLEER. The trim removed 0 bases at V and 2 bases at J, leaving 6 bases unmatched. The CDR3 length is 17 residues. CDR3 DNA sequence: TGCGCCAGCAGCCAAGAGGCCGGGGGGGGGACCAAAAACATTCAGTACTTC. The encoded protein is CASSQEAGGGTKNIQYF.

The chain couples TRBV5-6 to TRBJ2-7; 11 bases fit TRBD2. V lost 5 bases, J lost 6 bases, and 13 bases stayed unmatched. Germline V gene lookup returns CDR1 SGHDT and CDR2 YYEEEE. This CDR3 region has 16 residues. The CDR3 DNA is TGTGCCAGCAGGCACCTCCTAGCGGGAGGTACTGGCGAGCAGTACTTC. Residues: CASRHLLAGGTGEQYF. Full variable domain (rest looked up from reference TRBV5-6 and TRBJ2-7): DAGVTQSPTHLIKTRGQQVTLRCSPKSGHDTVSWYQQALGQGPQFIFQYYEEEERQRGNFPDRFSGHQFPNYSSELNVNALLLGDSALYLCASRHLLAGGTGEQYFGPGTRLTVT.

V is TRBV29-1 and J is TRBJ2-1; TRBD2 matches at 8 bases. Unmatched junction bases numbered 13, after V lost 5 bases and J lost 4 bases. Germline CDR1 SQVTM, CDR2 ANQGSEA. The CDR3 has 16 residues. CDR3 coding DNA: TGCAGCGTTCCCAAAGCGACAACTAGCGGTTACAATGAGCAGTTCTTC. This gives the protein CSVPKATTSGYNEQFF.

The gene calls are TRBV10-3 and TRBJ2-1; 10 positions match TRBD2. After removal of 4 bases from V and 10 bases from J, the junction contained 1 base not matched to a gene. Germline loops: CDR1 ENHRY, CDR2 SYGVKD. The CDR3 has 12 residues. CDR3 protein: CAISGTSGEQFF. CDR3 coding DNA: TGTGCCATCAGTGGGACTAGCGGCGAGCAGTTCTTC.

The table lists this clone with a few counts. Germline is not matched at one junction end, which may reflect a read error. The J gene is TRBJ1-1, the V gene TRBV18; D may be TRBD1 (6 bases). The CDR3 sequence is 13 residues long. The germline V gene has CDR1 KGHSH and CDR2 LQKENI. The chain's CDR3 is CASSPRDRTEAFF. CDR3 DNA sequence: TGTGCCAGCTCTCCACGAGACAGGACTGAAGCTTTCTTT.

The CDR3 sequence: CASSTSGRETQYF. CDR3 nucleotide sequence: TGTGCCAGCAGCACTAGCGGGAGGGAGACCCAGTACTTC. This rearrangement joins TRBV5-5 to TRBJ2-5; 12 bases map to TRBD2. The CDR3 extends over 13 amino acids. V gave up 4 bases and J gave up 5 bases; unmatched junction bases: 0. CDR1 SGHKS and CDR2 YYEKEE come from the germline V gene (reference sequence).

The chain links TRBV4-1 to TRBJ1-4; D may be TRBD1 (5 bases). Germline CDR1 and CDR2: MGHRA and YSYEKL. The CDR3 runs 15 residues. Trimming took 1 base from V and 7 from J, leaving 13 bases between them. CDR3 in amino acids: CASSQVRQGGEKLFF. In nucleotides, the CDR3 is TGCGCCAGCAGCCAAGTGCGGCAGGGAGGTGAAAAACTGTTTTTT.

The rearrangement links TRBV10-1 to TRBJ2-1; 7 nucleotides agree with TRBD1. The CDR3 length is 16 residues. Germline trimming cut 0 bases from V and 6 bases from J; bases unmatched to any gene: 8. From germline, CDR1 is WNHNN and CDR2 SYGVQD (reference sequence). The CDR3 DNA reads TGCGCCAGCAGTGAGTCTCGGTCGGACAGGAGCAATGAGCAGTTCTTC. It yields the protein CASSESRSDRSNEQFF.

This clone has just a few counts. J is TRBJ2-7 and V is TRBV4-1, with TRBD2 as a possible D gene (6 bases). Trimming left V 0 bases short and J 6 bases short, with 12 bases between. Per germline, CDR1 MGHRA and CDR2 YSYEKL. CDR3 length: 14 residues. CDR3 sequence reads: CASSQDLRGLEQYF. CDR3 nucleotide sequence: TGCGCCAGCAGCCAAGATCTACGGGGACTCGAGCAGTACTTC.

This chain uses TRBV7-6 with TRBJ2-2; weak D call: TRBD2 (5 bases). Trimming cost V 5 bases and J 6 bases, with 19 bases left between them. The germline V gene encodes CDR1 SGHVS and CDR2 FNYEAQ. The CDR3 has 16 amino acids. Here the CDR3 reads CASSPLGAQRAGELFF. For the CDR3, the DNA is TGTGCCAGCAGCCCCTTGGGAGCGCAAAGGGCCGGGGAGCTGTTTTTT.

This chain uses TRBV5-4 with TRBJ2-3, with 9 positions matching TRBD2. J lost 2 bases, V lost 0 bases, and 4 bases had no gene match. The CDR3 loop spans 16 amino acids. Germline lookup yields CDR1 SGHNT and CDR2 YYREEE (reference sequence). CDR3 sequence: CASSLGLAAITDTQYF. Here the CDR3 DNA reads TGTGCCAGCAGCTTGGGACTAGCGGCCATCACAGATACGCAGTATTTT.

CDR3 bases: TGTGCCAGCAGCCGACAGGGGGCTGGGTACGAGCAGTACTTC. Translation gives CASSRQGAGYEQYF. This chain uses TRBV6-5 with TRBJ2-7; the match to TRBD1 covers 10 bases. J gave up 4 bases and V 6 bases, and 6 bases lay outside the gene matches. The CDR3 totals 14 residues. Germline loops: CDR1 MNHEY, CDR2 SVGAGI.

The chain couples TRBV28 to TRBJ2-1; 10 nucleotides align to TRBD1. The V segment lost 6 bases and the J segment 8 bases; nucleotides outside the gene matches: 13. This CDR3 has 16 residues. Germline CDR1 reads MDHEN; CDR2 reads SYDVKM. CDR3 in amino acids: CASSPASSGTGDEQFF. Written as DNA, the CDR3 is TGTGCCAGCAGCCCCGCCTCGTCCGGGACAGGGGATGAGCAGTTCTTC.

The table lists this clone with a few counts. The chain employs TRBV5-1 and TRBJ2-7; TRBD1 might be the D (7 bases). This CDR3 comprises 17 residues. Germline V lookup: CDR1 SGHRS, CDR2 YFSETQ. With 0 bases removed from V and 3 bases from J, the gap between germline ends came to 19 bases. CDR3 bases: TGCGCCAGCAGCTTGGCAGGGGGGACGGGACACTACTACGAGCAGTACTTC. It is translated as CASSLAGGTGHYYEQYF. Full variable domain (outside the CDR3, taken from reference TRBV5-1 and TRBJ2-7): KAGVTQTPRYLIKTRGQQVTLSCSPISGHRSVSWYQQTPGQGLQFLFEYFSETQRNKGNFPGRFSGRQFSNSRSEMNVSTLELGDSALYLCASSLAGGTGHYYEQYFGPGTRLTVT.

The sample holds one count of this clone. The V gene is TRBV27, the J gene TRBJ2-7; a possible D gene is TRBD2 (6 bases). Trimming took 8 bases from V and 1 from J, leaving 12 bases between them. Germline lookup yields CDR1 MNHEY and CDR2 SMNVEV (reference sequence). CDR3 length: 13 residues. The CDR3 DNA sequence: TGTGCCAGCGGGCGGGCGGGATCCTACGAGCAGTACTTC. Its translation: CASGRAGSYEQYF.

There are a few counts of this clone. The rearrangement links TRBV25-1 to TRBJ2-1, with TRBD2 matching over 12 bases. Looked up from germline, CDR1 is MGHDK and CDR2 is SYGVNS. This CDR3 contains 16 residues. Trimming removed 5 bases from V and 4 bases from J; junction bases left unmatched: 6. The DNA of the CDR3 is TGTGCCAGCAGTCGGACTAGCGGGATCGGATACAATGAGCAGTTCTTC. Amino acids: CASSRTSGIGYNEQFF.

The rearrangement links TRBV6-5 to TRBJ2-3; TRBD2 matches at 9 bases. Germline V gene data show CDR1 as MNHEY and CDR2 as SVGAGI. V lost 6 bases, J lost 4 bases, and 8 bases stayed unmatched. The CDR3 totals 15 residues. The CDR3 bases are TGTGCCAGCAGCTTTAGCGGGAGTCTTGCAGATACGCAGTATTTT. Translation: CASSFSGSLADTQYF.

Worth noting for this clone: At one end, the junction sequence differs from germline, possibly due to a read error. The chain is built from TRBV5-4 and TRBJ2-3; TRBD2 might be the D (6 bases). This CDR3 has 12 amino acids. Germline-derived CDR1 and CDR2 are SGHNT and YYREEE (reference sequence). CDR3 sequence: CASSLVPGGRHF. In DNA form, the CDR3 reads TGTGCCAGCAGCTTGGTACCAGGAGGGAGGCATTTT. Full variable domain (missing parts from reference TRBV5-4 and TRBJ2-3): ETGVTQSPTHLIKTRGQQVTLRCSSQSGHNTVSWYQQALGQGPQFIFQYYREEENGRGNFPPRFSGLQFPNYSSELNVNALELDDSALYLCASSLVPGGRHFGPGTRLTVL.

This clone was found a few times. The chain couples TRBV18 to TRBJ2-7; the D gene is possibly TRBD1 (7 bases). The CDR3 has 15 residues. The ends were cut back, 3 bases at V and 0 bases at J, with 12 bases in the middle. Germline CDR1 is KGHSH and CDR2 is LQKENI. The CDR3, as DNA: TGTGCCAGCTCACCCGGCCAGGGGGGCTCCTACGAGCAGTACTTC. It is translated as CASSPGQGGSYEQYF.

The chain has TRBV5-1 and TRBJ2-7; TRBD2 aligns across 8 bases. There are 16 residues in the CDR3. Unmatched junction bases numbered 13, after V lost 6 bases and J lost 2 bases. CDR1 SGHRS and CDR2 YFSETQ come from the germline V gene. CDR3 protein: CASNSGGGGAAYEQYF. CDR3 DNA sequence: TGCGCCAGCAACTCCGGGGGGGGAGGAGCGGCCTACGAGCAGTACTTC.

The chain has TRBV27 and TRBJ2-1; 10 bases map to TRBD2. J lost 2 bases, V lost 5 bases, and 6 bases had no gene match. Germline CDR1 reads MNHEY; CDR2 reads SMNVEV (reference sequence). This CDR3 is 16 amino acids long. CDR3 loop: CASSISTSGAYNEQFF. CDR3 DNA sequence: TGTGCCAGCAGTATAAGTACTAGCGGGGCCTACAATGAGCAGTTCTTC.